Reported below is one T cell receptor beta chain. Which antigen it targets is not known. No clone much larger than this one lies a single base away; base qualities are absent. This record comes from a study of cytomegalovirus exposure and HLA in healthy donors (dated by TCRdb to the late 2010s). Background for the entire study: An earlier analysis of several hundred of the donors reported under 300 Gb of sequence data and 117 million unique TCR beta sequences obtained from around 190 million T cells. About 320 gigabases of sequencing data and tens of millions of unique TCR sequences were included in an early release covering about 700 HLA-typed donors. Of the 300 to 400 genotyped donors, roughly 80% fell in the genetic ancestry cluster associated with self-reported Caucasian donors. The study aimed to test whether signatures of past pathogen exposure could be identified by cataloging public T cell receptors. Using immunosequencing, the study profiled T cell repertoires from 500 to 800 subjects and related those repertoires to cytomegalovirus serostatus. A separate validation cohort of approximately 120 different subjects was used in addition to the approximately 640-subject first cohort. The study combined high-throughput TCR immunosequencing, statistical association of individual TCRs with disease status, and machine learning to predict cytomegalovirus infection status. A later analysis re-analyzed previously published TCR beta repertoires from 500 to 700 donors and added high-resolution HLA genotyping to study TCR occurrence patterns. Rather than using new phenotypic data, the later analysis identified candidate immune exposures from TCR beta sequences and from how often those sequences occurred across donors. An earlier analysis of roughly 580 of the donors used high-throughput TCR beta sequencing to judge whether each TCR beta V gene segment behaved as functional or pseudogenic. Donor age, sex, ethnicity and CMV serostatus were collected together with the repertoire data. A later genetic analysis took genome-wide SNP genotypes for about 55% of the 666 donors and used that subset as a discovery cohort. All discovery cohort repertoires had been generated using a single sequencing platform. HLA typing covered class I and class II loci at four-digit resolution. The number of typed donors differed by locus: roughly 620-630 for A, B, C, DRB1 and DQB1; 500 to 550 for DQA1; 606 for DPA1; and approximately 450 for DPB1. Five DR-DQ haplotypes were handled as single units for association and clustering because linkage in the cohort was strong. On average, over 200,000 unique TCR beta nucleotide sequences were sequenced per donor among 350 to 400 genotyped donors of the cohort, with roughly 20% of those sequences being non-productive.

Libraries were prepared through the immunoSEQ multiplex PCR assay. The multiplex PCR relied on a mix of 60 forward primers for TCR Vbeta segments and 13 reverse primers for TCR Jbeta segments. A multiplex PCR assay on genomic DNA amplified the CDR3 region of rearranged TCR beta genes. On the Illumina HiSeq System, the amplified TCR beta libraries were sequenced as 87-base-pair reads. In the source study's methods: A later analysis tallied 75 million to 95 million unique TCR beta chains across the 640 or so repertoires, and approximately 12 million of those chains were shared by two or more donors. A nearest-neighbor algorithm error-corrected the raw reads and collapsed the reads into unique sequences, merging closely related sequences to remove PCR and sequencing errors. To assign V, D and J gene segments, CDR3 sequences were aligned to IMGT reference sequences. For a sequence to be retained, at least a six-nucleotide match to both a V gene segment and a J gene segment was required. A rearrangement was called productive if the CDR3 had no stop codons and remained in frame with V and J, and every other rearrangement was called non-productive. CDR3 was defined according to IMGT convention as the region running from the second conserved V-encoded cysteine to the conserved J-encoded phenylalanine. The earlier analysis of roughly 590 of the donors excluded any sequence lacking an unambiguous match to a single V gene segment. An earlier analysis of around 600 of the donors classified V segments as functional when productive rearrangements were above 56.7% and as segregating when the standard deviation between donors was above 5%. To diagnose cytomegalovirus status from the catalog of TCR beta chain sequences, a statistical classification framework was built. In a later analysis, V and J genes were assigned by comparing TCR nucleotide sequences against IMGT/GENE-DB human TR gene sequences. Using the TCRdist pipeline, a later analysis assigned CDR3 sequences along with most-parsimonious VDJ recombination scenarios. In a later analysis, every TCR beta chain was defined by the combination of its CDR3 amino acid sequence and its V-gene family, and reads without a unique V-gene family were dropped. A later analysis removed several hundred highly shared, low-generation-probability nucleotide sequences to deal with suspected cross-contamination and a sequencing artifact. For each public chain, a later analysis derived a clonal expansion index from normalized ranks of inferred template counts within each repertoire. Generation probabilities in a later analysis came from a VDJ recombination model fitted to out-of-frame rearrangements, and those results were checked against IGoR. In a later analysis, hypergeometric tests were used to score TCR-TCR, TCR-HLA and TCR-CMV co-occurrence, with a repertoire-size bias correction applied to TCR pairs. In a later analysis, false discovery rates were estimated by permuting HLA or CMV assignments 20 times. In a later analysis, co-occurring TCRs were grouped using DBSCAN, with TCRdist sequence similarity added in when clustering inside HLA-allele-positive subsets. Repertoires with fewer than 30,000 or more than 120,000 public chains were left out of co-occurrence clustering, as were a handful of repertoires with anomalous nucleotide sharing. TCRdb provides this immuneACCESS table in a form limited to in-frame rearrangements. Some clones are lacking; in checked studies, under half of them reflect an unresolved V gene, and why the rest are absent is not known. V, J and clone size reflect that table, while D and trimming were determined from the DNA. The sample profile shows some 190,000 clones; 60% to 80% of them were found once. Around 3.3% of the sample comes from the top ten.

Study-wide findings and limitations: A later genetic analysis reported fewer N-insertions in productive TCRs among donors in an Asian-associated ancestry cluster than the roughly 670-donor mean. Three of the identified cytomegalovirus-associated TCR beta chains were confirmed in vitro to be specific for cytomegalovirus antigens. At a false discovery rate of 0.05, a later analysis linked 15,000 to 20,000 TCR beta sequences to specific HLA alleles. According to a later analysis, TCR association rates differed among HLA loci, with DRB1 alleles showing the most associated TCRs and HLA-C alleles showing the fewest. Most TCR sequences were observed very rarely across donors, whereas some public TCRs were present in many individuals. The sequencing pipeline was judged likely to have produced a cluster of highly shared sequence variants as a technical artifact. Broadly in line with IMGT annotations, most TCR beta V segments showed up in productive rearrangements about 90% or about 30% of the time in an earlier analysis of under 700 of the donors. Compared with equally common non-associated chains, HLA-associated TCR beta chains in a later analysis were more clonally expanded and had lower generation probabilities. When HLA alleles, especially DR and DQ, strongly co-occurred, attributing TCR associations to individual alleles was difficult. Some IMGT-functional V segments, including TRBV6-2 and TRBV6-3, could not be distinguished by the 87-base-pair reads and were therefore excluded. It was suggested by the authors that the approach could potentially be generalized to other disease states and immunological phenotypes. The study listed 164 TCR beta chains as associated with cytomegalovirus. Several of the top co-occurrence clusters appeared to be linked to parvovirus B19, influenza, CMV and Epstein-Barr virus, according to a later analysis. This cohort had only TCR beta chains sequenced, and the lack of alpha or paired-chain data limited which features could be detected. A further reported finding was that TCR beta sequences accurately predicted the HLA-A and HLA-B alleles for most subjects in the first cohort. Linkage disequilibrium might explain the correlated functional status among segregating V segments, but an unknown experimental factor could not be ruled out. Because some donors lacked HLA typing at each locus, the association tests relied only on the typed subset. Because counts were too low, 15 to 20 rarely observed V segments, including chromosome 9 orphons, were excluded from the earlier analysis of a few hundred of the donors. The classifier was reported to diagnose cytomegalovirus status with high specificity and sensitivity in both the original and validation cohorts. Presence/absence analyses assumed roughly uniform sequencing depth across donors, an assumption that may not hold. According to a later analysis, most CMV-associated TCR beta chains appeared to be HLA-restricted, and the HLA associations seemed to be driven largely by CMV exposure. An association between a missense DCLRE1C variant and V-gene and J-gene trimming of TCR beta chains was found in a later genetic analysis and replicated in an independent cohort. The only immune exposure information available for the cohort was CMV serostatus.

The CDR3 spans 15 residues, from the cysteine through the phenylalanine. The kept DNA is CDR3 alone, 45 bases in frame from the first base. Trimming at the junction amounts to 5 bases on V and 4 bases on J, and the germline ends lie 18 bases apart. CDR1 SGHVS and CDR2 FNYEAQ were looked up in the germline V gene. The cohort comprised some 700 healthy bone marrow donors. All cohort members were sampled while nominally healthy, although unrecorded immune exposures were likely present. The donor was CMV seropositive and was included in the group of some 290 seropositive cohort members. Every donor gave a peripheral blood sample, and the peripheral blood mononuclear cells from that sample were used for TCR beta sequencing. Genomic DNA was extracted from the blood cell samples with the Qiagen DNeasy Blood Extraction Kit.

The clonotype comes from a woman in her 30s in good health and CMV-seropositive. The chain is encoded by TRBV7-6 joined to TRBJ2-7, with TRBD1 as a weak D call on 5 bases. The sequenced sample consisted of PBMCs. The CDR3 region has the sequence CASSVNQGSVYEQYF. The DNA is TGTGCCAGCAGCGTCAATCAGGGAAGTGTGTACGAGCAGTACTTC. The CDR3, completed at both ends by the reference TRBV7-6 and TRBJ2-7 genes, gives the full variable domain GAGVSQSPRYKVTKRGQDVALRCDPISGHVSLYWYRQALGQGPEFLTYFNYEAQQDKSGLPNDRFSAERPEGSISTLTIQRTEQRDSAMYRCASSVNQGSVYEQYFGPGTRLTVT.